This T cell receptor beta chain came from a study of tissue T cells after allogeneic stem cell transplantation (dated 2022 in TCRdb). Describing the broader study: The study profiled TCR beta repertoires across many tissues from research autopsies of patients with and without GVHD, plus mouse models of GVHD. The human part of the study was a prospective observational study with no blinding and no randomization. Overall study results and their limits: Within patients, how anatomically similar the tissues were was a key factor in shaping TCR repertoire composition, regardless of disease or transplant status. Not many T cell clones showed up in more than one patient, yet clustering based on motifs uncovered repertoire signatures that were shared across patients in a tissue-specific way. In both patients and mice, T cells from blood and spleen covered only a limited part of the TCR repertoire found in tissues. The study did not establish which tissue TCRs were alloreactive or antigen-specific, and some clones may have been host cells that persisted. The patient cohort was small and varied clinically, and sampling depth was recognized as a limitation.

Counted from cysteine to phenylalanine, this CDR3 has 15 amino acids. Only the CDR3 bases that were read are kept: 42 of them, in frame from base 1. According to the germline V gene (reference sequence), CDR1 reads KGHPV and CDR2 reads FQNQEV. V is clipped by 5 bases and J by 0 bases, and the sequence between their germline boundaries is 12 bases long. The sample's time point, from its label and the paper: mouse harvest day 14 after allogeneic transplant. Each mouse graft, delivered by tail vein injection, combined 10^6 splenic CD5+ T cells with 10^7 T-cell-depleted bone marrow cells. A major MHC-mismatch B6 (H2b) into BALB/c (H2d) model was used to model mouse GVHD, and tissues were profiled at day 7 or 14. On day 7 or 14 post-transplant, mouse tissues and retro-orbital blood were harvested with separate sterile tools for each animal, and livers were flushed beforehand. Before genomic DNA isolation with the DNeasy Blood & Tissue Kit, mouse tissues were minced with razor blades in buffered saline.

Receptor amplification or capture employed the immunoSEQ multiplex PCR assay. TCRbeta CDR3 sequencing was done by Adaptive Biotechnologies at survey depth, reporting CDR3 sequences, V/J genes, productive frequency and template counts. Amplification of TCR beta CDR3 regions started from genomic DNA instead of RNA. On the authors' methods: Pairwise repertoire overlap between tissues was quantified with Jensen-Shannon divergence, where 1 means complete divergence and 0 identical. Tissues were clustered by single-linkage agglomerative hierarchical clustering of pairwise JSD values and displayed as dendrograms. All patient samples were analyzed with GLIPH2 using simulation_depth 1000, kmer_min_depth 3 and cdr3_length_cutoff 8, and only groups containing more than two unique CDR3s were kept. A standardized tissue-overlap score was generated by extrapolating Jaccard GLIPH-group overlap across patients to a standard repertoire size of 1000 clones. Associations of diversity with clinical or experimental variables used linear mixed-effect models with tissue fixed effects and individual random effects. The immuneACCESS repertoire file appears here via TCRdb, limited to in-frame rearrangements. These files lack a portion of the clones; in checked studies, under half of the deficit traces to unresolved V genes, and the cause of the others is not known. The DNA gave D and trimming, while V, J and clone size come from that table. This sample is represented by 7,500 to 8,000 clones; 36% of them were singletons. Of the sample, more than 6% is held by the ten largest clones.

Details on this clone: Its antigen is still unknown. Here, both gene names and germline sequences come from the mouse. The CDR3 end lies 1 residue beyond the end of the read and is filled in from the germline J gene.

The TCR was taken from a female BALB/c mouse given C57BL/6 T cells with graft-versus-host disease after an allogeneic hematopoietic cell transplant. The V and J segments used are TRBV26 and TRBJ2-3; the D call is possibly TRBD1 or TRBD2, each sharing 5 bases. The specimen sequenced was skin. The CDR3 region: CASSYSGVSAETLYF. The covered CDR3 bases are TGTGCCAGCAGTTATTCGGGGGTTAGTGCAGAAACGCTGTAT.